This TCR beta chain derives from a study of radiotherapy plus CTLA-4 blockade in lung cancer. Using immunoSEQ multiplex PCR, the repertoire was profiled, and TCRdb retains in-frame clones only, with some absent. The sample has about 88,000 clones, roughly 70% seen once. This sequence was found in a human donor with non-small cell lung cancer that progressed on radiotherapy plus ipilimumab. The starting material was peripheral blood, obtained from a patient treated with radiotherapy plus ipilimumab.

The DNA for the CDR3 is TGTGCCAGTAGTATACCAGGGGGAGGCAATCAGCCCCAGCATTTT. This encodes CASSIPGGGNQPQHF. The genes are TRBV19 and TRBJ1-5, with TRBD1 matching over 7 bases. The junction had 3 bases not matched to a gene; V was cut back by 2 bases and J by 2 bases. The CDR3 loop spans 15 amino acids. Germline CDR1 and CDR2: LNHDA and SQIVND (reference sequence).